Each of the 16 T cell receptor beta chains below was sequenced from the same sample in a study of breast tumors, draining lymph nodes, adjacent tissues. One entry per CDR3 protein, called by TCRdb with MiXCR from the multiplex PCR reads. Among under 110,000 distinct CDR3 sequences listed, 30% were seen once. Samples came from axillary lymph nodes draining the breast cancer. Material for sequencing was axillary lymph node tissue. The receptor set was obtained from a female donor with breast cancer. Some clones in this sample may be carry-over from other donors' samples.

Points on this clonotype: The final CDR3 position lacks the conserved phenylalanine or tryptophan, pointing to a likely read error. J is TRBJ2-7 and V is TRBV10-3; 11 bases align to TRBD2. With 6 bases clipped from V and 3 bases from J, the junction kept 4 bases outside the gene matches. CDR1 is ENHRY, CDR2 SYGVKD, per germline. The CDR3 loop spans 14 amino acids. The CDR3 reads CAIRDGLAGYEQYL. The CDR3 nucleotides read TGTGCCATCAGGGATGGACTAGCGGGCTACGAGCAGTACCTC.

In this sample, this clonotype turned up many times. The rearrangement joins TRBV5-4 to TRBJ2-2; 9 bases line up with TRBD1. The length of the CDR3 is 19 residues. Trimming cost V 4 bases and J 4 bases; bases outside gene matches: 17. The germline V gene has CDR1 SGHNT and CDR2 YYREEE (reference sequence). CDR3 in DNA: TGTGCCAGCAGCCCACCACGAGGTGCGGGACAGGGAGGCACCGGGGAGCTGTTTTTT. It is translated as CASSPPRGAGQGGTGELFF. Looking up the rest from reference TRBV5-4 and TRBJ2-2 gives the full variable domain: ETGVTQSPTHLIKTRGQQVTLRCSSQSGHNTVSWYQQALGQGPQFIFQYYREEENGRGNFPPRFSGLQFPNYSSELNVNALELDDSALYLCASSPPRGAGQGGTGELFFGEGSRLTVL.

There are many counts of this clonotype. The CDR3 DNA follows: TGTGCCAGCTCCATAAACAATTATAACACCGGGGAGCTGTTTTTT. Amino acid sequence: CASSINNYNTGELFF. This chain links TRBV18 with TRBJ2-2; D unclear. This CDR3 comprises 15 residues. V lost 6 bases, J lost 2 bases, and 13 bases lay in between. Germline-derived CDR1 and CDR2 are KGHSH and LQKENI.

This clonotype was picked up many times. The CDR3 reads CASSPGGTGINNSPLHF. The CDR3 DNA sequence: TGTGCCAGCTCACCTGGGGGGACAGGAATCAATAATTCACCCCTCCACTTT. This chain joins TRBV18 and TRBJ1-6; TRBD1 matches at 8 bases. Trimming cost V 3 bases and J 5 bases; bases outside gene matches: 9. This CDR3 has 17 amino acids. In germline, CDR1 is KGHSH, CDR2 LQKENI.

The table lists this clonotype with a few counts. The V and J genes are TRBV10-1 and TRBJ2-1; 7 nucleotides match TRBD2. Losses at the gene ends were 7 bases for V and 0 bases for J; bases not matched to a gene: 3. Looked up from germline, CDR1 is WNHNN and CDR2 is SYGVQD (reference sequence). This CDR3 is 14 amino acids long. This chain's CDR3 is CASKCGSSYNEQFF. The CDR3 bases are TGCGCCAGCAAGTGCGGGAGCTCCTACAATGAGCAGTTCTTC.

This clonotype occurred many times. The V call is TRBV5-6, the J call TRBJ2-1; possible D gene TRBD1, 6 bases. Germline loops: CDR1 SGHDT, CDR2 YYEEEE. V was pared by 4 bases and J by 10 bases, with 15 bases between. This CDR3 region has 13 residues. The CDR3 loop reads CASSRGMAGEQFF. The CDR3 DNA reads as TGTGCCAGCAGCAGGGGGATGGCGGGCGAGCAGTTCTTC.

The J gene is TRBJ1-6, the V gene TRBV7-3; unclear D gene. The CDR3 extends over 15 amino acids. The V gene lost 5 bases and the J gene lost 8 bases, with 16 bases spanning the gap. The germline V gene has CDR1 SGHTA and CDR2 FQGTGA. The CDR3 is CASSPSPHPHSPLHF. The CDR3 DNA reads TGTGCCAGCAGCCCAAGCCCCCACCCTCATTCACCCCTCCACTTT.

This clonotype was recorded at least ten times. The gene calls are TRBV12-3 or TRBV12-4 and TRBJ2-7, with D unresolved. V was clipped by 3 bases and J by 2 bases, with 11 bases between them. The CDR3 extends over 14 amino acids. The DNA of the CDR3 is TGTGCCAGCAGTTTGGGTGCCGTAACCTACGAGCAGTACTTC. Protein sequence: CASSLGAVTYEQYF.

The sample holds many counts of this clonotype. The chain couples TRBV4-3 to TRBJ1-6; D remains unclear. CDR3 size: 18 residues. Deletions cut 0 bases from V and 0 bases from J, with 12 bases between. Germline values: CDR1 LGHNA, CDR2 YSLEER. The CDR3: CASSQDRPASSYNSPLHF. CDR3 bases: TGCGCCAGCAGCCAAGATCGTCCCGCGAGCTCCTATAATTCACCCCTCCACTTT.

This clonotype has at least ten counts. J is TRBJ2-1 and V is TRBV19; 8 positions match TRBD2. The CDR3 runs to 16 residues. Trimming took 10 bases from V and 0 from J; bases not matched to a gene: 11. The germline gives CDR1 LNHDA, CDR2 SQIVND (reference sequence). The DNA of the CDR3 is TGTGCCACCGGGATAGCGGGACTTATCTCCTACAATGAGCAGTTCTTC. Translation: CATGIAGLISYNEQFF.

The chain employs TRBV30 and TRBJ1-6; 8 bases agree with TRBD1. Looked up from germline, CDR1 is GTSNPN and CDR2 is SVGIG (reference sequence). V shed 8 bases, J shed 8 bases, and the junction held 14 bases outside the gene matches. The CDR3 totals 15 residues. This CDR3 reads CAGSLGRGRHSPLHF. The CDR3 bases are TGTGCCGGATCCTTGGGCAGGGGGCGTCATTCACCCCTCCACTTT.

This clonotype was seen at least ten times. The gene calls are TRBV2 and TRBJ1-2; perhaps TRBD1 as D (6 bases). This CDR3 contains 14 residues. The ends were cut back, 4 bases at V and 7 bases at J, with 16 bases in the middle. CDR1 and CDR2 (germline): SNHLY, FYNNEI. In DNA, the CDR3 is TGTGCCAGCAGTGGAGGACAGTTACTGGTTGGCTACACCTTC. Residues: CASSGGQLLVGYTF.

As concerns this clonotype: Given a much more abundant clone one base away, this may be a read error. The chain is built from TRBV6-2 or TRBV6-3 and TRBJ2-1; 7 nucleotides match TRBD1. V shed 8 bases and J 0 bases; nucleotides not matched to a gene: 10. The CDR3 covers 16 residues. Germline CDR1 reads MNHEY; CDR2 reads SVGEGT. CDR3 nucleotide sequence: TGTGCCAGCTGCCCGAGACAGGGCCCCTCCTACAATGAGCAGTTCTTC. Translating gives CASCPRQGPSYNEQFF.

This clonotype was counted ten times or more. The rearrangement joins TRBV7-6 to TRBJ1-1; TRBD1 matches 7 bases. The CDR3 has 14 residues. V lost 5 bases, J lost 5 bases, and 8 bases stayed unmatched. CDR1 and CDR2 (germline): SGHVS, FNYEAQ. CDR3 protein: CASSMMTGQTEAFF. CDR3 nucleotide sequence: TGTGCCAGCAGCATGATGACAGGGCAGACTGAAGCTTTCTTT.

On this clonotype itself: The junction departs from germline at one end; a sequencing error may be responsible. The chain uses TRBV20-1 and TRBJ1-5, with D uncertain. The V gene's germline CDR1 is DFQATT and CDR2 SNEGSKA (reference sequence). The CDR3 has 14 amino acids. This CDR3 reads CSATGREFDQPQHF. CDR3 bases: TGCAGTGCTACAGGACGGGAGTTTGATCAGCCCCAGCACTTT.

The sample holds many counts of this clonotype. The chain links TRBV5-1 to TRBJ2-2, with TRBD2 matching over 8 bases. The CDR3 is 16 amino acids. J was trimmed by 0 bases and V by 4 bases; bases with no gene match: 5. The germline V gene encodes CDR1 SGHRS and CDR2 YFSETQ. CDR3 DNA: TGCGCCAGCAGCGGACCGGGACTAGCGAACACCGGGGAGCTGTTTTTT. Its protein is CASSGPGLANTGELFF.